This entry describes one TCR beta chain. This clone came up many times. Its antigen remains unidentified. One base away there is no much larger clone; base qualities are not given. V is cut by 1 base and J by 14 bases, and the space between the germline ends is 12 bases. From the cysteine up to the phenylalanine, the CDR3 has a length of 12 residues. CDR3 DNA only is kept here, 36 bases in frame from base 1. In the germline V gene, CDR1 corresponds to SGHAT and CDR2 to FQNNGV. This sample was included in a study of beta chain features in type 1 diabetes (dated by TCRdb to the late 2010s). At the level of the whole study: Mean age, gender distribution, total cell number and subset yield were not different between patients and healthy donors. In the study, recently diagnosed type 1 diabetes patients and matched healthy donors were compared on the TCRB repertoires of their sorted circulating CD4+ T cell subsets. Regulatory and stem cell-like memory subsets were isolated from only 8 patients and roughly 8 healthy donors, whereas naive and central memory subsets came from all 30 or so donors. A total of 107,917,701 sorted cells were examined across all samples, and the number of cells per subset was strongly correlated with RNA yield. The full study reports these points: A moderate but significant shortening of TCRB CDR3 length was observed in type 1 diabetes patients in all four CD4+ subsets. Because small numbers of individuals were included in the HLA sub-analyses, any influence of HLA type on TCRB rearrangement was left unresolved. At VDJ recombination sites, type 1 diabetes patients had fewer insertions and more deleted nucleotides, which implies abnormalities in thymic rearrangement. Because cDNA rather than genomic DNA was sequenced, highly expressing activated cells could have been over-represented, although no difference in activation and CD3 levels was found between groups. Shorter templates might have been favored by PCR, but patient and control samples were amplified and corrected together, so both groups would have been affected equally by any skew. Naive, central memory and regulatory TCRB repertoires appeared more similar among patients than among healthy donors.

All of the isolated RNA was reverse transcribed with the High Capacity cDNA Reverse Transcription Kit, so expressed TCRB transcripts were sequenced. Deep immunoSEQ sequencing was applied to naive, central memory and regulatory T cell samples, giving an average of about 3.6 million total reads per sample. Sorted cells were lysed in RLT buffer and RNA was extracted with DNase-treated RNeasy Micro or Mini kits, depending on cell number. Each cell subset was processed separately to prevent cross-contamination, with patient and healthy donor samples processed together. The immunoSEQ multiplex PCR was used to amplify TCRB sequences from cDNA, generating 87-bp fragments that spanned the CDR3 region. Sequencing of the amplicons was done on the Illumina HiSeq platform. The paper's data handling went like this. Synthetic template baselines were used to correct PCR bias computationally, reads within Hamming distance 2 were collapsed together, and singletons that could not be merged were discarded. Reads were aligned against IMGT so that V, D and J genes, CDR3 length and insertions or deletions at six rearrangement sites could be assigned. Within each subset, clonotype counts were normalized to sorted cell number, after which true diversity and Gini coefficients were computed with the tcR R package. The overlap coefficient, calculated on TCRB nucleotide sequences, was used to measure repertoire sharing. The table comes from immuneACCESS by way of TCRdb, which keeps in-frame sequences with V and J called. Part of the clones is missing from these tables; in studies checked, under half for an unresolved V gene and the rest for unknown reasons. The V and J calls and clone size were taken over from that table, and D and trimming were inferred from the DNA. The table for this sample lists over 300,000 clones; 6.5% to 10% of them were counted only once. Of the sample, less than 0.45% falls within the top ten clones.

Each donor gave one peripheral blood draw, about 110 mL on average, collected into heparinised tubes. A BD FACSAria II was used to sort naive, central memory, regulatory and stem cell-like memory CD4+ T cells with a panel that included CD45RO, CCR7, CD25, CD127, CD95 and CD27. All sorted populations exceeded 95% purity. PBMCs were separated immediately by Lymphoprep density gradient centrifugation and were stained directly, without being cultured. So that batch effects would be minimized, each experiment stained and sorted samples in pairs, pairing one healthy donor with one patient. The clonotype originates from a woman in her late teens or twenties in good health. This chain joins TRBV11-2 to TRBJ2-1; the D call is possibly TRBD1 or TRBD2, each sharing 5 bases. The specimen sequenced was central memory CD4+ T cells from blood. For the CDR3, the sequence is CASSLGWGKEFF. The bases are TGTGCCAGCAGCTTAGGTTGGGGGAAAGAGTTCTTC.